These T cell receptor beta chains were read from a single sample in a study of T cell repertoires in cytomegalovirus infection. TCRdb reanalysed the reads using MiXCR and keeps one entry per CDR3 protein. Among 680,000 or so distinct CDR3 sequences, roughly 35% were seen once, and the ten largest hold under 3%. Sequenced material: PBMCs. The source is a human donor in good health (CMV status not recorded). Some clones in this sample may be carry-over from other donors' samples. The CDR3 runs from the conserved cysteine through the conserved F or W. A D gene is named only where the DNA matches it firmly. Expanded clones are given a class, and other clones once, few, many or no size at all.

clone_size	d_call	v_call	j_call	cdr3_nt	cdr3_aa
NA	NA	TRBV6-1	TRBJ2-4	TGTGCCAGCAGTCAAAACATTCAGTACTTC	CASSQNIQYF
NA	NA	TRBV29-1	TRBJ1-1	TGCAGCGTTGAAGATGGAGCGGGGGCTTTCTTT	CSVEDGAGAFF
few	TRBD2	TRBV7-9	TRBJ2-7	TGTGCCAGCAGCAAAGGGGCTAGCGGGGCGACCTACGAGCAGTACTTC	CASSKGASGATYEQYF
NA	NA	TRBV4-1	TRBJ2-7	TGCGCCAGCAGCCAAGTGTCTTCCCCGTACGAGCAGTACTTC	CASSQVSSPYEQYF
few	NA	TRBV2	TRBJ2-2	TGTGCCAGCGACCAGGCGGACACCGGGGAGCTGTTTTTT	CASDQADTGELFF
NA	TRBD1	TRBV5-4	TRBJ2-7	TGTGCCAGCAGCACAATGGACAGGTCTACCTACGAGCAGTACTTC	CASSTMDRSTYEQYF
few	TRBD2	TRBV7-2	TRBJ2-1	TGTGCCAGCAGCTATGGGACTAGCGGTATCCACAATGAGCAGTTCTTC	CASSYGTSGIHNEQFF
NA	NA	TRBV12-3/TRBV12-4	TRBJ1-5	TGTGCCAGCAGTTTATATGGGGTAGTGGATCAGCCCCAGCATTTT	CASSLYGVVDQPQHF
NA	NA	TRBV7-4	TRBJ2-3	TGTGCCAGCAGCCCCATGGGTACGCAGTATTTT	CASSPMGTQYF
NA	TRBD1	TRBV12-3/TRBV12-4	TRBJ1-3	TGTGCCAGCAGTTTAGGGATCGGGACAGACGGCTCTGGAAACACCATATATTTT	CASSLGIGTDGSGNTIYF
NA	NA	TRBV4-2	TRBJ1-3	TGTGCCAGCAGTTTATCGGGTTCTAGCCCGGGATCGCTGGGAAACACCATATATTTT	CASSLSGSSPGSLGNTIYF